Sequencing of this T cell receptor (beta chain) was carried out in a study of cytomegalovirus exposure and HLA in healthy donors. The CDR3 covers 15 residues. The trim removed 5 bases at V and 0 bases at J, leaving 4 bases unmatched. Germline values: CDR1 SEHNR, CDR2 FQNEAQ (reference sequence). The study ran its PCR with 60 Vbeta and 13 Jbeta primers. The repertoire was sequenced with immunoSEQ multiplex PCR; TCRdb's copy has only in-frame clones and lacks some. The sample lists over 110,000 clones; over 65% were seen once. This TCR derives from a male donor in good health and CMV-seronegative. The chain is built from TRBV7-9 and TRBJ1-5; TRBD1 matches at 7 bases. The sample was PBMCs. The CDR3 DNA reads as TGTGCCAGCAGCCGGGACAGCTATAGCAATCAGCCCCAGCATTTT. Amino acids: CASSRDSYSNQPQHF.